A selection of T cell receptor beta chains follows, all from one sample in a study of glioma-infiltrating T cells. MiXCR was run by TCRdb on the multiplex PCR reads, yielding one entry per CDR3 protein. The sample carries tens of thousands of distinct CDR3 sequences, roughly 39% recorded once. Material: glioma tissue, nonneoplastic brain tissue, or PBMCs (not recorded which). Receptors were obtained from a human donor with low-grade glioma or glioblastoma, undergoing nonglioma brain surgery, or in good health (not recorded which). Both conserved end residues are part of each CDR3. A D gene is named only where the DNA matches it firmly. Part of the rows lack a size; the others show once, few, many or a class for expanded clones.

J: TRBJ2-5
size: many
D: .
V: TRBV11-2
CDR3: CASSIQETQYF
DNA: TGTGCCAGCAGCATCCAAGAGACCCAGTACTTC

J: TRBJ2-7
size: many
D: .
V: TRBV6-1
CDR3: CASDRSYEQYF
DNA: TGTGCCAGCGACAGGTCCTACGAGCAGTACTTC

J: TRBJ1-5
size: many
D: .
V: TRBV27
CDR3: CASSPLGNQPQHF
DNA: TGTGCCAGCAGTCCCCTGGGCAATCAGCCCCAGCATTTT

J: TRBJ1-1
size: many
D: .
V: TRBV3-1
CDR3: CASSQAGMNTEAFF
DNA: TGTGCCAGCAGCCAAGCAGGGATGAACACTGAAGCTTTCTTT

J: TRBJ2-7
size: many
D: .
V: TRBV20-1
CDR3: CSAGDGGPSF
DNA: TGCAGTGCCGGAGATGGCGGCCCCTCCTTC

J: TRBJ1-2
size: .
D: TRBD1
V: TRBV15
CDR3: CAYSKDRGQAGYTF
DNA: TGTGCCTACAGCAAAGACAGGGGGCAAGCTGGCTACACCTTC

J: TRBJ1-4
size: many
D: .
V: TRBV28
CDR3: CASSLWGGDNEKLFF
DNA: TGTGCCAGCAGTTTATGGGGCGGGGATAATGAAAAACTGTTTTTT

J: TRBJ2-1
size: many
D: .
V: TRBV2
CDR3: CASSEELGASNEQFF
DNA: TGTGCCAGCAGTGAAGAGTTGGGGGCGAGTAATGAGCAGTTCTTC

J: TRBJ2-2
size: .
D: .
V: TRBV4-1
CDR3: CASSRRADYTGELLF
DNA: TGCGCCAGCAGCCGACGGGCAGATTACACCGGGGAGCTGCTTTTT

J: TRBJ1-5
size: .
D: .
V: TRBV20-1
CDR3: CSAGSDNRQPQHF
DNA: TGCAGTGCTGGTTCGGACAACCGTCAGCCTCAGCATTTT

J: TRBJ1-3
size: many
D: .
V: TRBV5-1
CDR3: CASSSDGSSGNTIYF
DNA: TGCGCCAGCAGCTCGGACGGTAGCTCTGGAAACACCATATATTTT

J: TRBJ2-7
size: many
D: TRBD2
V: TRBV7-2
CDR3: CASSRWEGREQYF
DNA: TGTGCCAGCAGCCGGTGGGAGGGGCGCGAGCAGTACTTC

J: TRBJ2-5
size: many
D: .
V: TRBV5-4
CDR3: CASSQGRGQETQYF
DNA: TGTGCCAGCAGCCAAGGGCGAGGACAAGAGACCCAGTACTTC

J: TRBJ1-1
size: many
D: .
V: TRBV6-2/TRBV6-3
CDR3: CASSRGGLNTEAFF
DNA: TGTGCCAGCAGTCGAGGAGGCCTTAACACTGAAGCTTTCTTT

J: TRBJ2-1
size: many
D: .
V: TRBV25-1
CDR3: CASSEPDRVNEQFF
DNA: TGTGCCAGCAGTGAACCGGACAGAGTGAATGAGCAGTTCTTC

J: TRBJ2-5
size: .
D: TRBD2
V: TRBV11-3
CDR3: CASSFSILAKGETQYF
DNA: TGTGCCAGCAGCTTCTCCATACTAGCGAAGGGGGAGACCCAGTACTTC

J: TRBJ1-5
size: many
D: TRBD1
V: TRBV20-1
CDR3: CSAKRGTGDSNQPQHF
DNA: TGCAGTGCAAAGAGAGGGACAGGGGATAGCAATCAGCCCCAGCATTTT

J: TRBJ2-7
size: few
D: TRBD1
V: TRBV5-4
CDR3: CASKFGGGTGSYEQYF
DNA: TGTGCCAGCAAATTTGGCGGTGGGACAGGCTCCTACGAGCAGTACTTC

J: TRBJ2-1
size: many
D: .
V: TRBV6-2/TRBV6-3
CDR3: CASRNYISVNEQFF
DNA: TGTGCCAGCAGGAATTATATATCGGTCAATGAGCAGTTCTTC

J: TRBJ2-5
size: .
D: .
V: TRBV20-1
CDR3: CSDRRGVETQYF
DNA: TGCAGTGATAGGAGAGGAGTTGAGACACAGTACTTC

J: TRBJ2-1
size: many
D: TRBD2
V: TRBV10-3
CDR3: CAIMAGEGEQFF
DNA: TGTGCCATCATGGCGGGAGAGGGTGAGCAGTTCTTC

J: TRBJ2-1
size: many
D: TRBD2
V: TRBV6-1
CDR3: CASSRSGGAYNEQFF
DNA: TGTGCCAGCAGCAGAAGCGGGGGGGCCTACAATGAGCAGTTCTTC

J: TRBJ2-5
size: .
D: .
V: TRBV15
CDR3: CAISRGAQGVAETQYF
DNA: TGTGCCATCAGCAGAGGGGCCCAGGGTGTAGCCGAAACCCAGTACTTC

J: TRBJ1-5
size: .
D: TRBD1
V: TRBV6-2/TRBV6-3
CDR3: CASSYRQGAWNQPQHF
DNA: TGTGCCAGCAGTTACCGACAGGGGGCATGGAATCAGCCCCAGCATTTT

J: TRBJ2-5
size: many
D: TRBD1
V: TRBV10-3
CDR3: CATQPGQARETQYF
DNA: TGTGCCACCCAGCCGGGACAGGCGAGAGAGACCCAGTACTTC

J: TRBJ1-5
size: many
D: TRBD1
V: TRBV28
CDR3: CASTMGATGANQPQHF
DNA: TGTGCCAGCACCATGGGGGCGACAGGGGCCAATCAGCCCCAGCATTTT

J: TRBJ2-2
size: many
D: .
V: TRBV25-1
CDR3: CASSDLARGLFF
DNA: TGTGCCAGCAGTGACTTAGCTAGGGGACTGTTTTTT

J: TRBJ2-2
size: many
D: .
V: TRBV5-1
CDR3: CASTNSGEYTGELFF
DNA: TGCGCCAGCACAAACTCAGGGGAGTACACCGGGGAGCTGTTTTTT

J: TRBJ1-1
size: many
D: TRBD1
V: TRBV18
CDR3: CASRGQGLMNTEAFF
DNA: TGTGCCAGCCGCGGACAGGGACTCATGAACACTGAAGCTTTCTTT

J: TRBJ1-6
size: .
D: TRBD1
V: TRBV15
CDR3: CATSRRTGSRHSPLHF
DNA: TGTGCCACCAGCAGAAGGACAGGGAGCCGCCATTCACCCCTCCACTTT

J: TRBJ1-2
size: many
D: .
V: TRBV4-1
CDR3: CASSQDLLPEGYTF
DNA: TGCGCCAGCAGCCAAGATTTGCTCCCTGAGGGCTACACCTTC

J: TRBJ1-6
size: many
D: TRBD1
V: TRBV6-1
CDR3: CASSKGQVDSPLHF
DNA: TGTGCCAGCAGTAAGGGACAGGTGGATTCACCCCTCCACTTT

J: TRBJ2-6
size: .
D: .
V: TRBV10-3
CDR3: CAISEISTTGANVLTF
DNA: TGTGCCATCAGTGAAATTAGTACAACTGGGGCCAACGTCCTGACTTTC

J: TRBJ1-6
size: few
D: .
V: TRBV5-5
CDR3: CASSLGAGAPSPLHF
DNA: TGTGCCAGCAGCTTGGGGGCGGGGGCGCCTTCACCCCTCCACTTT

J: TRBJ2-1
size: many
D: TRBD2
V: TRBV27
CDR3: CASSLAAGGGYNEQFF
DNA: TGTGCCAGCAGTTTAGCAGCGGGCGGGGGCTACAATGAGCAGTTCTTC

J: TRBJ1-1
size: .
D: .
V: TRBV5-4
CDR3: CASSRPSQNTEAFF
DNA: TGTGCCAGCAGCAGACCGTCTCAGAACACTGAAGCTTTCTTT

J: TRBJ1-5
size: .
D: .
V: TRBV28
CDR3: CASSLNRYNHF
DNA: TGTGCCAGCAGCCTCAACCGGTACAACCATTTT

J: TRBJ1-6
size: once
D: .
V: TRBV20-1
CDR3: CSASIGRPGTYNSPLHF
DNA: TGCAGTGCTAGTATCGGCCGGCCGGGAACCTATAATTCACCCCTCCACTTT

J: TRBJ1-1
size: .
D: TRBD1
V: TRBV27
CDR3: CASSFRDRLNTEAFF
DNA: TGTGCCAGCAGTTTCCGGGACAGACTTAACACTGAAGCTTTCTTT

J: TRBJ2-1
size: many
D: .
V: TRBV3-1
CDR3: CASSQDPRHNEQFF
DNA: TGTGCCAGCAGCCAAGATCCGCGCCACAATGAGCAGTTCTTC

J: TRBJ1-5
size: .
D: TRBD1
V: TRBV6-2/TRBV6-3
CDR3: CASSDRYQPQHF
DNA: TGTGCCAGCTCGGACAGGTATCAGCCCCAGCATTTT

J: TRBJ2-3
size: many
D: .
V: TRBV7-2
CDR3: CASSLHAYTDTQYF
DNA: TGTGCCAGCAGCTTACACGCATACACAGATACGCAGTATTTT

J: TRBJ2-7
size: many
D: TRBD1
V: TRBV5-1
CDR3: CASSPGTGGSEQYF
DNA: TGCGCCAGCAGCCCCGGGACAGGGGGCTCCGAGCAGTACTTC

J: TRBJ2-5
size: many
D: TRBD2
V: TRBV2
CDR3: CASTNSGGFQETQYF
DNA: TGTGCCAGCACGAACAGCGGGGGGTTTCAAGAGACCCAGTACTTC

J: TRBJ1-1
size: .
D: .
V: TRBV6-2/TRBV6-3
CDR3: CASSDPGQNAEAFF
DNA: TGTGCCAGCAGTGACCCAGGCCAGAACGCTGAAGCTTTCTTT

J: TRBJ2-3
size: many
D: .
V: TRBV4-3
CDR3: CASSLQGVSTDTQYF
DNA: TGCGCCAGCAGCCTACAAGGGGTGAGCACAGATACGCAGTATTTT

J: TRBJ2-1
size: many
D: .
V: TRBV7-9
CDR3: CASSLSVSNEQFF
DNA: TGTGCCAGCAGCTTATCGGTTTCCAATGAGCAGTTCTTC

J: TRBJ2-1
size: .
D: .
V: TRBV3-1
CDR3: CASSGGTLYNEQFF
DNA: TGTGCCAGCAGCGGCGGGACTTTGTACAATGAGCAGTTCTTC

J: TRBJ1-5
size: many
D: .
V: TRBV28
CDR3: CASSPREGVSNQPQHF
DNA: TGTGCCAGCAGCCCCAGGGAGGGAGTTAGCAATCAGCCCCAGCATTTT

J: TRBJ1-2
size: many
D: .
V: TRBV4-1
CDR3: CASSQGIGAYGYTF
DNA: TGCGCCAGCAGCCAAGGGATAGGAGCTTATGGCTACACCTTC

J: TRBJ2-7
size: .
D: .
V: TRBV6-1
CDR3: CASSPYSGSSYEQYF
DNA: TGTGCCAGCAGTCCGTACAGCGGGTCGTCCTACGAGCAGTACTTC

J: TRBJ1-6
size: many
D: .
V: TRBV4-2
CDR3: CASSQGTVANTYNSPLHF
DNA: TGTGCCAGCAGCCAGGGAACCGTGGCGAATACCTATAATTCACCCCTCCACTTT